This T cell receptor (beta chain) was captured in a study of blood T cell repertoires in COVID-19. Profiled with immunoSEQ multiplex PCR; TCRdb holds only in-frame clones, not every one. The sample contains 100,000 to 150,000 clones, approximately 84% of which appear only once. V lost 0 bases and J 0 bases, leaving 11 bases between the germline ends. The germline gives CDR1 MGHRA, CDR2 YSYEKL. The CDR3 runs to 16 residues. Sequencing used peripheral blood. The clonotype comes from a man in his sixties with acute or convalescent COVID-19. The J gene is TRBJ2-5, the V gene TRBV4-1; perhaps TRBD2 as D (5 bases). The CDR3 loop is CASSQDGLGYQETQYF. CDR3 in DNA: TGCGCCAGCAGCCAAGACGGACTCGGGTACCAAGAGACCCAGTACTTC.